This T cell receptor beta chain was retrieved from a study of cytomegalovirus exposure and HLA in healthy donors. PCR amplification relied on 60 Vbeta primers (plus 13 Jbeta primers). Assay: immunoSEQ multiplex PCR; the TCRdb copy retains only in-frame clones and omits some. This sample's table has 65,000 to 80,000 clones. As to this clone: What it recognizes is unknown.

Overall study findings and caveats: Most of the TCR beta V segments (in an earlier analysis) were productive either about 87% or about 30% of the time. Indistinguishable V segments, including TRBV6-2 and TRBV6-3, were excluded.

Germline V gene lookup returns CDR1 MNHNS and CDR2 SASEGT. The CDR3 spans 14 residues. V lost 7 bases, J lost 2 bases, and 11 bases lay in between. The chain links TRBV6-1 to TRBJ1-4; a possible D gene is TRBD1 (6 bases). The sequencing sample was made of PBMCs. The receptor's source is a man aged 30 to 45 in good health and CMV-seronegative. This chain's CDR3 is CASKEGQTNEKLFF. The CDR3, as DNA: TGTGCCAGCAAGGAAGGACAGACTAATGAAAAACTGTTTTTT.